This T cell receptor (beta chain) stems from a study of cytomegalovirus exposure and HLA in healthy donors. 60 Vbeta and 13 Jbeta primers were used in PCR. Profiled with immunoSEQ multiplex PCR; TCRdb holds only in-frame clones, not every one. Of about 150,000 clones listed, approximately 68% were seen once; the top ten hold roughly 2.1%. The CDR3 spans 13 residues. V gave up 2 bases and J gave up 2 bases, with 10 bases separating them. Germline V gives CDR1 GTSNPN, CDR2 SVGIG (reference sequence). The sequence derives from a man aged 40-49 years in good health and CMV-seronegative. The sequencing input was PBMCs. The rearrangement links TRBV30 to TRBJ2-7; D unresolved. This CDR3 reads CAWSTSGPYEQYF. CDR3 DNA sequence: TGTGCCTGGAGTACGTCGGGTCCCTACGAGCAGTACTTC.